What follows describes a single T cell receptor (beta chain). What it recognizes is unknown. The data derive from a study of cytomegalovirus exposure and HLA in healthy donors. Study-wide results and limits: Associated with cytomegalovirus, according to the listing, were some 150 TCR beta chains. A later analysis, which compared TCR beta chains of equal frequency, found the HLA-associated ones more clonally expanded.

A multiplex PCR was run with 60 Vbeta primers and 13 Jbeta primers. The table came from immunoSEQ multiplex PCR; TCRdb's copy has only in-frame clones and leaves some out. The listing contains 38,000 or so clones. This TCR was recovered from a man aged 30-40 years in good health and CMV-seronegative. Sequencing was carried out using PBMCs.

The CDR3 sequence: CASSDGAGGPFGYTF. CDR3 bases: TGTGCCAGCAGTGATGGGGCCGGGGGGCCTTTCGGCTACACCTTC. V is TRBV2 and J is TRBJ1-2; D perhaps matches TRBD1 (6 bases). Trimming cost V 3 bases and J 8 bases, with 19 bases left between them. The CDR3 extends over 15 amino acids. Germline-derived CDR1 and CDR2 are SNHLY and FYNNEI.